In its sample, the clone carrying this T cell receptor beta chain was seen a few times. Its specificity is unknown. This sample was taken from a study of T-cell reconstitution after alpha-beta-depleted transplantation in children. Looked up from germline, CDR1 is DFQATT and CDR2 is SNEGSKA (reference sequence). V lost 6 bases and J lost 3, with 11 bases in between. The CDR3 totals 12 residues. This sample's TCRbeta library carried unique molecular identifier barcodes. TCRdb re-called the PCR reads with MiXCR, one entry per CDR3 protein. The table lists about 980,000 distinct CDR3 sequences, roughly 29% of them singletons. Study findings and constraints: For some patients, TCRbeta diversity was high at day 60 because of recipient T cells and thymic progenitors that survived.

The sample was PBMCs, mostly from graft donor cells, taken 360 days after TCRalphabeta/CD19-depleted stem cell transplant. The TCR was taken from a boy under two years old who had a stem cell transplant for SCID, so the T cells may come from the graft donor. The V gene is TRBV20-1, the J gene TRBJ2-5; D ambiguous. CDR3 sequence (DNA): TGCAGTGCAACTCTCCCCGAAGAGACCCAGTACTTC. Amino acid sequence: CSATLPEETQYF.